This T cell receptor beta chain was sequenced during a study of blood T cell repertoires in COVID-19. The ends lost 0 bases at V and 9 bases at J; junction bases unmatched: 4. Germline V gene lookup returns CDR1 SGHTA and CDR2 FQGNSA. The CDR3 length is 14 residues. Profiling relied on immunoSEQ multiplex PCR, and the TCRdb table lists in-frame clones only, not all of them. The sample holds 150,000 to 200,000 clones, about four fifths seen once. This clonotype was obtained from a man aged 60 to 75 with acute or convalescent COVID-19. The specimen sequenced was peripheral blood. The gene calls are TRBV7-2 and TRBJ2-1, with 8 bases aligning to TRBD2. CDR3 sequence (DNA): TGTGCCAGCAGCTTAGCTGCGGGGGGTGGTGAGCAGTTCTTC. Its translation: CASSLAAGGGEQFF.